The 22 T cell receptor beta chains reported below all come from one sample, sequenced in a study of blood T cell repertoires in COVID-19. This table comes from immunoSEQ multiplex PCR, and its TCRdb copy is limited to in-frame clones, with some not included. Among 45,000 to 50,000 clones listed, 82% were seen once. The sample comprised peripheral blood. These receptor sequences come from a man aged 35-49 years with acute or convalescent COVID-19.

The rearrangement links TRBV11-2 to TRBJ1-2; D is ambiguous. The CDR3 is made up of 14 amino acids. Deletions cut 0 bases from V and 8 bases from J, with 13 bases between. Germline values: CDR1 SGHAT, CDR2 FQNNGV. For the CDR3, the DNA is TGTGCCAGCAGCTTAGATCGGGGAGGGCAAGGCTACACCTTC. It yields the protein CASSLDRGGQGYTF.

DNA of the CDR3: TGTGCCAGCCCGGGTGATAGCGGGGGGGCAAACTCTGAGACCCAGTACTTC. This translates into CASPGDSGGANSETQYF. V and J are TRBV2 and TRBJ2-5; 11 nucleotides agree with TRBD2. The CDR3 is 17 residues long. With V trimmed by 8 bases and J by 5 bases, 16 bases remained unmatched. The V gene's germline CDR1 is SNHLY and CDR2 FYNNEI.

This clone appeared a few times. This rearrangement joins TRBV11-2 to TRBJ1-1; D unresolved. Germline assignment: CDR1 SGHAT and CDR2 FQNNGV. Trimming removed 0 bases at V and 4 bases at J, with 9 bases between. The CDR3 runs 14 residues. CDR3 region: CASSLDPGVTEAFF. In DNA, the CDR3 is TGTGCCAGCAGCTTAGATCCGGGTGTCACTGAAGCTTTCTTT.

The CDR3 spells CASRGTRGEQYF. The CDR3 DNA reads as TGCGCCAGCAGGGGGACTAGGGGTGAGCAGTACTTC. The rearrangement uses TRBV10-2 and TRBJ2-7; 8 bases are a match to TRBD2. The germline CDR1 and CDR2 sequences are WSHSY and SAAADI. Losses at the gene ends were 6 bases for V and 7 bases for J; bases not matched to a gene: 5. The CDR3 is 12 residues long.

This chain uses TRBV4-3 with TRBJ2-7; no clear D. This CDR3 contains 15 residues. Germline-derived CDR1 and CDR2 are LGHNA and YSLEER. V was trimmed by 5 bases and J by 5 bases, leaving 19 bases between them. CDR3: CASSSSNRVSHEQYF. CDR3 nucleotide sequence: TGCGCCAGCAGCTCAAGTAACCGAGTATCCCACGAGCAGTACTTC.

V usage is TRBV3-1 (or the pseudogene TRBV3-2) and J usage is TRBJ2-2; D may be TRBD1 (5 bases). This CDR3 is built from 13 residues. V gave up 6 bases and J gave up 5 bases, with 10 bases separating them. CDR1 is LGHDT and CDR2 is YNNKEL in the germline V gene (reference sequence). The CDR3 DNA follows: TGTGCCAGCAGGCCCTCAGGGACCGGGGAGCTGTTTTTT. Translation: CASRPSGTGELFF.

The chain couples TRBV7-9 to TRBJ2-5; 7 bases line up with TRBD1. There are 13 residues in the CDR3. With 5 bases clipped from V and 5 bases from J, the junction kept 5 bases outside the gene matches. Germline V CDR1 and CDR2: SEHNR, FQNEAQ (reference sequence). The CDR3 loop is CASSPTGHETQYF. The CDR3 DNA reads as TGTGCCAGCAGCCCGACAGGGCACGAGACCCAGTACTTC.

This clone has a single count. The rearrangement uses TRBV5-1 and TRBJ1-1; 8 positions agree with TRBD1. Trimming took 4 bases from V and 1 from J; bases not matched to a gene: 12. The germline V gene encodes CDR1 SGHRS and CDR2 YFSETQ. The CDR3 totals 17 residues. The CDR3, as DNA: TGCGCCAGCAGCCCGACCCCTGGAACAGGGGGGAACACTGAAGCTTTCTTT. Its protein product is CASSPTPGTGGNTEAFF.

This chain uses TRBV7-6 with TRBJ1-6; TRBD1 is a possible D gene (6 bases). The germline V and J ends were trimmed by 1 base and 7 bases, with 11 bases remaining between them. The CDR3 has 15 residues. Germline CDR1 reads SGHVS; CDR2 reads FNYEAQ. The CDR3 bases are TGTGCCAGCAGCTTAGGTACAGGGCCGAATTCACCCCTCCACTTT. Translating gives CASSLGTGPNSPLHF.

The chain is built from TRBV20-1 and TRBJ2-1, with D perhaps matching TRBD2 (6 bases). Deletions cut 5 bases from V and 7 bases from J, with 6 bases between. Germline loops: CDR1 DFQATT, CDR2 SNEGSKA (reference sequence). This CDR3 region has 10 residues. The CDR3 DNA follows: TGCAGTGCTGGGAGGAATGAGCAGTTCTTC. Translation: CSAGRNEQFF.

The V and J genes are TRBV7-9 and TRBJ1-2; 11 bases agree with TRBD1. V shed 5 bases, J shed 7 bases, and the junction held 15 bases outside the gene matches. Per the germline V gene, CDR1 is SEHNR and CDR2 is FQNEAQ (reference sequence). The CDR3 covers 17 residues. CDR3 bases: TGTGCCAGCAGCCCCCTTGTTTCAGGGACAGGGGGAGGTGGCTACACCTTC. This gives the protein CASSPLVSGTGGGGYTF.

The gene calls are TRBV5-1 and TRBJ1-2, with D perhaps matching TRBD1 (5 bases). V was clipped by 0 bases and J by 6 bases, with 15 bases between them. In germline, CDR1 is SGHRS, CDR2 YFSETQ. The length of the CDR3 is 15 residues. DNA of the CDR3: TGCGCCAGCAGCTTGGAGTTGTATCGGGGGGATGGCTACACCTTC. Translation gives CASSLELYRGDGYTF.

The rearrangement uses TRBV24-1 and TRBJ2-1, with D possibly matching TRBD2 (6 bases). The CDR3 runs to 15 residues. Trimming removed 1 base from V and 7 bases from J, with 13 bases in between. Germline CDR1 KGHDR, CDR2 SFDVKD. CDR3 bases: TGTGCCACCAGTGATTTACCGACTAGAGGGAATGAGCAGTTCTTC. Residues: CATSDLPTRGNEQFF.

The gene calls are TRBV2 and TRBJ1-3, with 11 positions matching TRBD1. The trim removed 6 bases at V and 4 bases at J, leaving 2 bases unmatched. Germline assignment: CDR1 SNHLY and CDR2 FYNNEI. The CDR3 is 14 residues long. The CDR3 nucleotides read TGTGCCAGCAGCCGGACAGGGGGCGGAAACACCATATATTTT. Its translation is CASSRTGGGNTIYF. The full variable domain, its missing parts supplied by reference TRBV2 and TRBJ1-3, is EPEVTQTPSHQVTQMGQEVILRCVPISNHLYFYWYRQILGQKVEFLVSFYNNEISEKSEIFDDQFSVERPDGSNFTLKIRSTKLEDSAMYFCASSRTGGGNTIYFGEGSWLTVV.

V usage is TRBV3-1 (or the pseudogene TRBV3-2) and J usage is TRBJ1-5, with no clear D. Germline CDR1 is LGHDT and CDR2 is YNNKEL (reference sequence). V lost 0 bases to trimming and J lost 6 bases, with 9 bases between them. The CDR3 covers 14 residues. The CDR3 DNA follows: TGTGCCAGCAGCCAAGAAATCCGAGGTCAGCCCCAGCATTTT. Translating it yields CASSQEIRGQPQHF.

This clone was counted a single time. The chain's CDR3 is CASSQAVTGGHTGELFF. The CDR3, as DNA: TGCGCCAGCAGCCAAGCCGTCACCGGGGGGCACACCGGGGAGCTGTTTTTT. The V and J genes are TRBV4-1 and TRBJ2-2; TRBD2 might be the D (7 bases). Trimming removed 1 base from V and 3 bases from J, with 15 bases in between. CDR3 length: 17 amino acids. Germline assignment: CDR1 MGHRA and CDR2 YSYEKL.

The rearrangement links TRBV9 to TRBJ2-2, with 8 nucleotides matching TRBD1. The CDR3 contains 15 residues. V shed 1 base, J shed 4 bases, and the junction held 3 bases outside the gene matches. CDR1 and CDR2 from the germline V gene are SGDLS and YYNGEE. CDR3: CASSVQGASTGELFF. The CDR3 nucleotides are TGTGCCAGCAGCGTACAGGGGGCAAGCACCGGGGAGCTGTTTTTT.

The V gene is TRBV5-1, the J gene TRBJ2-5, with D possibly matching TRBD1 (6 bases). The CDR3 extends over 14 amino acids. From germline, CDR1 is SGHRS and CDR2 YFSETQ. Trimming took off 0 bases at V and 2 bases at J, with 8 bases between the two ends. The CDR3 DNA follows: TGCGCCAGCAGCTTGGTAGGACAGCAAGAGACCCAGTACTTC. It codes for CASSLVGQQETQYF.

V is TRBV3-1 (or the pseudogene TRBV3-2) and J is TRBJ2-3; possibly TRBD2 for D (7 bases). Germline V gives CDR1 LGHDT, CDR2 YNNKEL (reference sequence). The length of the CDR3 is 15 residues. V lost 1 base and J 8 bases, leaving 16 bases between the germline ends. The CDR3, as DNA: TGTGCCAGCAGCCAAGTCCCGGGGGGCTTGGTTACGCAGTATTTT. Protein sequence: CASSQVPGGLVTQYF.

The CDR3 spells CSVSQGAGYGYTF. The CDR3 DNA sequence: TGCAGCGTCTCCCAGGGGGCCGGTTATGGCTACACCTTC. The genes are TRBV29-1 and TRBJ1-2, with TRBD1 matching over 8 bases. The V gene's germline CDR1 is SQVTM and CDR2 ANQGSEA. V lost 6 bases to trimming and J lost 5 bases; unmatched junction nucleotides: 8. The length of the CDR3 is 13 residues.

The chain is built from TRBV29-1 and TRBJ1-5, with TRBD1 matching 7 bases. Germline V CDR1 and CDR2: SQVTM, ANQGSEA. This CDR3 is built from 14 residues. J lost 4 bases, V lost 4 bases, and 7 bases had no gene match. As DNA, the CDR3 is TGCAGCGTTGCAGGGGACAGAGATAATCAGCCCCAGCATTTT. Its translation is CSVAGDRDNQPQHF.

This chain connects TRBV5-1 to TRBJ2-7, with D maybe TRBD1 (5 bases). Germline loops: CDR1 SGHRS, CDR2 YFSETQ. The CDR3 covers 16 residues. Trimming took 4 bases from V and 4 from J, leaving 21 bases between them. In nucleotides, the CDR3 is TGCGCCAGCAGCCGCACCCCGACAGCAAGCACGTACGAGCAGTACTTC. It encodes CASSRTPTASTYEQYF.